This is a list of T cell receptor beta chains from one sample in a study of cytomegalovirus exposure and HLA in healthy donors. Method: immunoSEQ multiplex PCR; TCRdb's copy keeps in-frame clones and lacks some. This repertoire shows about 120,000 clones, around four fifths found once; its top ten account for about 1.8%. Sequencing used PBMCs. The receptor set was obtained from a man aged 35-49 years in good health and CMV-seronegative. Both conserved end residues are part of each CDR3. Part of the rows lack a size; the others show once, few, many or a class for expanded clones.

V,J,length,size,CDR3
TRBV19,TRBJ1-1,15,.,CASSTLGRGLLEAFF
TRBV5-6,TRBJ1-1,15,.,CASSLIGERDTEAFF
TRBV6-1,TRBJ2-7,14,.,CASRGSGSTYEQYF
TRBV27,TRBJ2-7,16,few,CASSLSLLAGVYEQYF
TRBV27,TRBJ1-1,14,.,CASSLIGQATEAFF
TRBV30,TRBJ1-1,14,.,CAWRVGQANTEAFF
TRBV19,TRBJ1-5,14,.,CASRNTGANQPQHF
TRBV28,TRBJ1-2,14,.,CASTPGQTIYGYTF
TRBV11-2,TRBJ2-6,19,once,CASSPTIGKGGAGANVLTF
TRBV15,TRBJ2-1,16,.,CATSRSVEKLYNEQFF
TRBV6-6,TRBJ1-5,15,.,CASVPGKGSNQPQHF
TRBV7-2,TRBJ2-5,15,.,CASSYNSGGKETQYF
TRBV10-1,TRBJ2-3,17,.,CASRPSLQALSTDTQYF
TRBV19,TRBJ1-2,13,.,CASSPGQTYGYTF
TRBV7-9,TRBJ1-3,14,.,CASSSSASGNTIYF
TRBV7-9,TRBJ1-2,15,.,CASSLERGPVYGYTF
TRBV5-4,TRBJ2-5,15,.,CASSRGQGTGETQYF
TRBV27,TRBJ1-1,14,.,CASSYRQGNREAFF
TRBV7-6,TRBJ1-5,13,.,CASSLIGDQPQHF
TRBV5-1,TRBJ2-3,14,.,CASSLRGFTDTQYF
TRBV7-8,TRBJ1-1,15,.,CASSGGGQLRTEAFF
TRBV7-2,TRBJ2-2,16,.,CASSLVGRTTAGELFF
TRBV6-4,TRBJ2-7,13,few,CASSAIDSYEQYF
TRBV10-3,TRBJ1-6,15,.,CAISLESSYNSPLHF
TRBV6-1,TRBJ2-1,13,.,CASSYSLNNEQFF
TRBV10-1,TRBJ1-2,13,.,CASSGTGANGYTF
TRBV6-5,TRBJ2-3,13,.,CASSRVLADTQYF
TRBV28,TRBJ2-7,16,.,CASSPPTSSLPYEQYF
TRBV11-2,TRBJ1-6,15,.,CASTLSGGYNSPLHF
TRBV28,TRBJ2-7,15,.,CASSFLSGYSGEQYF
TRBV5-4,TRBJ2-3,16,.,CASTLDLKLQGDTQYF
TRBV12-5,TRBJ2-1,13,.,CASGGDTPREQFF
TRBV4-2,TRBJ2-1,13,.,CASSPGRGNEQFF
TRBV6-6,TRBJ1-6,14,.,CASSLRQGDAPLHF
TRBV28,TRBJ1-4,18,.,CASSLSGTGVFPNEKLFF
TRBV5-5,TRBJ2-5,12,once,CASEQGLETQYF
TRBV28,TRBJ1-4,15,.,CASSIRTGPNEKLFF
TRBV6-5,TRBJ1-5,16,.,CASSYSFHRGDQPQHF
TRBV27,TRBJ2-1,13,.,CASSLWPYNEQFF
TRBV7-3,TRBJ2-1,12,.,CASSLVPGEQFF
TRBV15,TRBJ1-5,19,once,CATSRDLTGAGYSNQPQHF
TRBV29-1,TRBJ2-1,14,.,CSVGVGGRYNEQFF
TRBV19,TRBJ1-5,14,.,CASSIGQGWQPQHF
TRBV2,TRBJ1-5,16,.,CASSEMGQHSNQPQHF
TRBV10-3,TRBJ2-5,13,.,CAITGGYQETQYF
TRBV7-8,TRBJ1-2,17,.,CASSSPIGRAVSYGYTF
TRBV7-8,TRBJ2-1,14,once,CASSLGASSGGWFF
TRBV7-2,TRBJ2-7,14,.,CASSLEASFYEQYF